The clone carrying this TCR beta chain showed up just a few times. The source of the sample is a study of response to subunit inactivated influenza vaccine. TCRdb used MiXCR to reprocess the RT-PCR reads, holding one entry per CDR3 protein. The sample has hundreds of thousands of distinct CDR3 sequences, 9.5% to 12% seen once. CDR1 is MDHEN, CDR2 SYDVKM, per germline. The V gene lost 8 bases and the J gene lost 9 bases, with 11 bases spanning the gap. The CDR3 has 11 residues. This receptor was obtained from a man aged 50 to 59 who received an inactivated influenza vaccine. The sample was PBMCs from blood, taken about 40 days after vaccination. This chain joins TRBV28 and TRBJ2-1; D remains unclear. CDR3: CASGTITEQFF. CDR3 in DNA: TGTGCCAGCGGAACAATCACTGAGCAGTTCTTC.